The T cell receptor beta chain under discussion was sequenced for a study of cytomegalovirus exposure and HLA in healthy donors. Findings and limits, study-wide: For most subjects, TCR beta sequences were reported to predict HLA-A and HLA-B alleles with accuracy. Reported results showed that the classifier diagnosed cytomegalovirus status with high specificity and sensitivity. Being productive about 90% or about 30% of the time was typical of most TCR beta V segments in an earlier analysis.

V shed 3 bases, J shed 4 bases, and the junction held 5 bases outside the gene matches. Looked up from germline, CDR1 is SGHTA and CDR2 is FQGNSA. This CDR3 has 15 amino acids. This clone was detected only a few times. As yet, its antigen is unknown. Primers for the PCR totalled 60 Vbeta and 13 Jbeta. Assay used: immunoSEQ multiplex PCR; TCRdb lists only in-frame clones, some missing. The sample holds fewer than 200,000 clones; 75% to 85% are singletons and the top ten take 0.7% to 0.8%. The rearrangement links TRBV7-2 to TRBJ2-3; TRBD2 matches at 9 bases. Sequences were obtained from PBMCs. The sequence came from a female donor in good health and CMV-seronegative. The DNA for the CDR3 is TGTGCCAGCAGCTTGGGGGCGGGAGGGCCAGATACGCAGTATTTT. Protein product: CASSLGAGGPDTQYF.